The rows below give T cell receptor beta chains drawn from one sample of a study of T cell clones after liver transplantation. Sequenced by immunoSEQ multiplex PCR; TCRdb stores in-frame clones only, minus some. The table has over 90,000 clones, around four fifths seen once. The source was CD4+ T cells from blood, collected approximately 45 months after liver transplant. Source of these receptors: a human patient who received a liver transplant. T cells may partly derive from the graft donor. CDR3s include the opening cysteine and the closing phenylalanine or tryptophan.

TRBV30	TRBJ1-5	CAWRGSGNQPQHF
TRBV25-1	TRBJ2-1	CASSRGDRDNEQFF
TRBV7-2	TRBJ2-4	CAIAKGPGEKNIQYF
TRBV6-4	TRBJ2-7	CASRDCYEQYF
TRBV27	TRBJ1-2	CASSLFGQKYGYTF
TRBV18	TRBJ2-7	CASSRELKTYEQYF
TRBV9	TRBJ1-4	CASSPSPGQGDEKLFF
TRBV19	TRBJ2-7	CASSIDRAGGKDEQYF
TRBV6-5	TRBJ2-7	CASSRASKDYEQYF
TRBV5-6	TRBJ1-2	CASSLWGDYGYTF
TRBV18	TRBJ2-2	CASSYRDTGELFF
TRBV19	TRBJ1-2	CASSARQGANYGYTF
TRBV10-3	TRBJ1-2	CAISGEDGGHYGYTF
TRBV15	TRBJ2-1	CATSRGTGWGNEQFF
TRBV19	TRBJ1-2	CASSTGATANYGYTF
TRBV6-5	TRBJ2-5	CASRDFVETQYF
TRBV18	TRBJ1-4	CASSRPGRFEEKLFF
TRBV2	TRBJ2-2	CASSVRGTGELFF
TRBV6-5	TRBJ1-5	CASSYGSNQPQHF
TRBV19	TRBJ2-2	CASTPSGAPGELFF
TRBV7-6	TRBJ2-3	CASRQLAGSSTDTQYF
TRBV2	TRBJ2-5	CASSGQETQYF
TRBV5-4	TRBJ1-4	CASSFTGVEKLFF
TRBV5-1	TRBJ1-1	CASSLVWPGTEAFF
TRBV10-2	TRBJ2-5	CASRAGVETQYF
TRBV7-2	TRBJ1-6	CASSFRSPLHF
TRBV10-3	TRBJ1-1	CAISESADLNTEAFF
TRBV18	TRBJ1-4	CASSPTTATNEKLFF
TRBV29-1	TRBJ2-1	CSVQGRSFYNEQFF
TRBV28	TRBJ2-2	CASSFKDRRDGELFF